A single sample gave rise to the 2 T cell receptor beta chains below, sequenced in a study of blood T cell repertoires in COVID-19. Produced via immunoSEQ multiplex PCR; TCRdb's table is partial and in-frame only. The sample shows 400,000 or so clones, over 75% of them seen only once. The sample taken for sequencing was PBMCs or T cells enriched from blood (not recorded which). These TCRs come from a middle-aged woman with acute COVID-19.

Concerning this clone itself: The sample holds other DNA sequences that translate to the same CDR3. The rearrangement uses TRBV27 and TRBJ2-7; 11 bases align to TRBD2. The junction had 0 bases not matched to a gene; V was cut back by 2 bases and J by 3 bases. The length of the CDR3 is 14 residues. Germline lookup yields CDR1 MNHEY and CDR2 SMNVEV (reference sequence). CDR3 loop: CASSLTSGGYEQYF. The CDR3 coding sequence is TGTGCCAGCAGTTTAACTAGCGGGGGCTACGAGCAGTACTTC.

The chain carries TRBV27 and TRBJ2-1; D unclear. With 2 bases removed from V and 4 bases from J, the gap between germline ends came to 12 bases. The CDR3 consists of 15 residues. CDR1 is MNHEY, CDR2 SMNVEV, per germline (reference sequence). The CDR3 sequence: CASSLVYPAYNEQFF. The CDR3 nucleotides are TGTGCCAGCAGTTTAGTCTACCCCGCGTACAATGAGCAGTTCTTC.